These T cell receptor beta chains were read from a single sample in a study of PD-1 blockade in classical Hodgkin lymphoma. TCRdb's copy holds only in-frame clones and misses some; the assay was immunoSEQ multiplex PCR. Altogether 50,000 to 65,000 clones are present, 85% to 95% being singletons, with the ten largest covering about 10%. The sequencing used peripheral blood mononuclear cells (PBMCs), collected before the second cycle of nivolumab. These receptors all come from a human donor with classical Hodgkin lymphoma. Both conserved end residues are part of each CDR3. D genes are given only for firm matches. A row's size may be missing; if present it is once, few, many or a size class.

TRBV19,TRBJ1-2,.,.,TGTGCCAGTAGCGATCGGGCCCCTCATGGCTACACCTTC,CASSDRAPHGYTF
TRBV7-3,TRBJ2-2,TRBD1,.,TGTGCCAGCAGCCAGGACAGGGCAGGCGGGGAGCTGTTTTTT,CASSQDRAGGELFF
TRBV6-1,TRBJ2-7,TRBD1,.,TGTGCCAGCAGTGAAGGTGGTTTGAGGACAGGAACCTACGAGCAGTACTTC,CASSEGGLRTGTYEQYF
TRBV27,TRBJ2-3,TRBD2,.,TGTGCCAGCAGCCTCGCTAGCGGTAGCACAGATACGCAGTATTTT,CASSLASGSTDTQYF
TRBV27,TRBJ2-7,.,.,TGTGCCAGCAGTCCGACTCCGGGACCACCCTCCTACGAGCAGTACTTC,CASSPTPGPPSYEQYF
TRBV5-1,TRBJ1-4,TRBD1,.,TGCGCCAGCAGCGTGGGTGGACAGGATAATGAAAAACTGTTTTTT,CASSVGGQDNEKLFF
TRBV5-1,TRBJ1-4,TRBD1,.,TGCGCCAGCAGCGGTTGGACAGGGGGGGAAAAACTGTTTTTT,CASSGWTGGEKLFF
TRBV25-1,TRBJ1-2,TRBD1,few,TGTGCCAGCAGTGCGACAGGGGGAGGCTATGGCTACACCTTC,CASSATGGGYGYTF
TRBV5-6,TRBJ2-2,TRBD2,.,TGTGCCAGCAGCTTGCGAGCGGGAGGGACCGGGGAGCTGTTTTTT,CASSLRAGGTGELFF
TRBV2,TRBJ2-1,.,.,TGTGCCAGCAGTGAAGGGGTTACCGGAGCATACAATGAGCAGTTCTTC,CASSEGVTGAYNEQFF
TRBV27,TRBJ2-4,.,.,TGTGCCAGCAGTTTATCCGGTAGGGCCAAAAACATTCAGTACTTC,CASSLSGRAKNIQYF
TRBV13,TRBJ1-3,.,.,TGTGCCAGCAGCTTAGGTTACGGAAACACCATATATTTT,CASSLGYGNTIYF
TRBV11-3,TRBJ2-1,.,.,TGTGCCAGCAGCCCCTCGGACGGGAGAGGCAATGAGCAGTTCTTC,CASSPSDGRGNEQFF
TRBV27,TRBJ2-7,.,.,TGTGCCAGCAGACCTACAGGGCTCTACGGGTACGAGCAGTACTTC,CASRPTGLYGYEQYF
TRBV12-5,TRBJ1-5,TRBD1,.,TGTGCTAGTGGTCGGACAGGGGGTCAGCCCCAGCATTTT,CASGRTGGQPQHF
TRBV27,TRBJ2-3,.,.,TGTGCCAGCAGTTTATCGGGACTCCTCACAGATACGCAGTATTTT,CASSLSGLLTDTQYF
TRBV9,TRBJ2-5,TRBD2,.,TGTGCCAGCAGCGCCAGGACTAGCGGGAGAAGGTCTCAAGAGACCCAGTACTTC,CASSARTSGRRSQETQYF
TRBV27,TRBJ2-5,TRBD1,.,TGTGCCAGCAGCCGGGACAGGGGGTTACAGACCCAGTACTTC,CASSRDRGLQTQYF
TRBV6-5,TRBJ2-1,.,once,TGTGCCACAGGGCACAATGAGCAGTTCTTC,CATGHNEQFF
TRBV9,TRBJ1-4,.,.,TGTGCCAGCTCGGGACAAACTAATGAAAAACTGTTTTTT,CASSGQTNEKLFF
TRBV28,TRBJ1-5,.,few,TGTGCCAGCAGTGAACAGGGTCAGCCCCAGCATTTT,CASSEQGQPQHF
TRBV18,TRBJ2-3,.,.,TGTGCCAGCTCACCATTTGCGAGGGCACCCAGTACAGATACGCAGTATTTT,CASSPFARAPSTDTQYF
TRBV28,TRBJ2-1,.,.,TGTGCCAGCAGTTCGGTAGATAGTTCCTACAATGAGCAGTTCTTC,CASSSVDSSYNEQFF
TRBV15,TRBJ2-3,TRBD1,.,TGTGCCACCAGCAGGATGTCAGGGGGAGCAGATACGCAGTATTTT,CATSRMSGGADTQYF
TRBV9,TRBJ2-5,TRBD2,.,TGTGCCAGCAGCGTCCTCGCGACTAGCGGAAAAGAGACCCAGTACTTC,CASSVLATSGKETQYF